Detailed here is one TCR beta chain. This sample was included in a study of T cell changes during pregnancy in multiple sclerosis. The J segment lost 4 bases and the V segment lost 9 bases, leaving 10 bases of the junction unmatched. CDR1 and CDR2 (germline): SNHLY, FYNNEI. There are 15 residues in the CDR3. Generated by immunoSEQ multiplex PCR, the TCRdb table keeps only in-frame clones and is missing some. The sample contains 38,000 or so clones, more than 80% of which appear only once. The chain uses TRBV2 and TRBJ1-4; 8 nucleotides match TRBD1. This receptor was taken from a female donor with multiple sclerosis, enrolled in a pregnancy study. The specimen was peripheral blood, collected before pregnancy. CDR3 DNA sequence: TGTGCCAGTACGACAGGGGCTATGGGTAATGAAAAACTGTTTTTT. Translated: CASTTGAMGNEKLFF.